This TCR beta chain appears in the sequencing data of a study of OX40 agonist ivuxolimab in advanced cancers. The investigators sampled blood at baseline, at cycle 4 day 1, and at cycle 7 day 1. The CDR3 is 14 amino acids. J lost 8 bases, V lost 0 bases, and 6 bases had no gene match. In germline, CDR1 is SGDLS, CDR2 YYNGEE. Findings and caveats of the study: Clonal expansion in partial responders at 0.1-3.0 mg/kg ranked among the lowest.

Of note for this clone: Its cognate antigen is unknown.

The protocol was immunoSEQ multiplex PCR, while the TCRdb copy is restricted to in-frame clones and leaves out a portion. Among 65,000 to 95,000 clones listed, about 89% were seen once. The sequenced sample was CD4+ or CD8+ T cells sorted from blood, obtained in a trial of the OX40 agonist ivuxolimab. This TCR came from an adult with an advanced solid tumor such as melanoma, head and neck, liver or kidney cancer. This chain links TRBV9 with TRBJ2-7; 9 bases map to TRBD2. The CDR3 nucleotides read TGTGCCAGCAGCGTAGTTGCCCTAGCGGGAAAGCAGTACTTC. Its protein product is CASSVVALAGKQYF.